A single sample gave rise to the 23 T cell receptor beta chains below, sequenced in a study of control samples from healthy donors and cancer patients. Clones were sequenced by immunoSEQ multiplex PCR, and TCRdb holds only the in-frame ones, with some missing. Here the sample spans approximately 86,000 clones, around nine tenths being singletons. Input material: blood. These receptors were taken from a man aged 25-45 years in good health.

Only one count was recorded for this clone. V and J are TRBV27 and TRBJ1-2, with D possibly TRBD1 on 5 matching bases. This CDR3 is 15 amino acids long. Germline V gives CDR1 MNHEY, CDR2 SMNVEV (reference sequence). With 4 bases removed from V and 6 bases from J, the gap between germline ends came to 18 bases. CDR3 DNA sequence: TGTGCCAGCAGTTACACTTATCGGGGGGAGGATGGCTACACCTTC. Its protein is CASSYTYRGEDGYTF.

This chain uses TRBV9 with TRBJ2-3; 11 bases agree with TRBD2. Germline-derived CDR1 and CDR2 are SGDLS and YYNGEE. The CDR3 is 17 amino acids. The junction had 7 bases not matched to a gene; V was cut back by 4 bases and J by 0 bases. The CDR3 loop reads CASSPFSGGASTDTQYF. DNA for the CDR3: TGTGCCAGCAGCCCCTTTAGCGGGGGGGCCAGCACAGATACGCAGTATTTT.

The rearrangement links TRBV3-1 (or the pseudogene TRBV3-2) to TRBJ1-6, with TRBD1 matching over 8 bases. CDR1 is LGHDT and CDR2 is YNNKEL in the germline V gene (reference sequence). V gave up 1 base and J gave up 9 bases; unmatched junction bases: 5. CDR3 length: 15 amino acids. The CDR3 sequence is CASSQAGGGGSPLHF. The CDR3 coding sequence is TGTGCCAGCAGCCAAGCAGGGGGCGGTGGTTCACCCCTCCACTTT.

The chain carries TRBV20-1 and TRBJ1-2, with D uncertain. Deletions cut 0 bases from V and 7 bases from J, with 6 bases between. Germline CDR1 is DFQATT and CDR2 is SNEGSKA (reference sequence). The CDR3 has 11 residues. The CDR3: CSARDLGGYTF. In nucleotides, the CDR3 is TGCAGTGCTAGAGATTTGGGTGGCTACACCTTC.

This sequence joins TRBV19 and TRBJ1-1, with D unresolved. The germline V and J ends were trimmed by 1 base and 8 bases, with 20 bases remaining between them. Germline V gene lookup returns CDR1 LNHDA and CDR2 SQIVND (reference sequence). The CDR3 has 16 residues. CDR3 loop: CASSIVRQAFYQEAFF. The CDR3 nucleotides are TGTGCCAGTAGTATAGTACGGCAGGCGTTTTACCAGGAAGCTTTCTTT.

The V call is TRBV11-2, the J call TRBJ2-5, with no clear D. V was trimmed by 4 bases and J by 10 bases, leaving 19 bases between them. The CDR3 extends over 14 amino acids. Germline loops: CDR1 SGHAT, CDR2 FQNNGV. The CDR3 DNA sequence: TGTGCCAGCAGCTCAGACCCGTCCTCCAGAGGCCAGTACTTC. Translation gives CASSSDPSSRGQYF.

Notes on this clone: The sample contains more than one DNA sequence encoding this CDR3. The chain carries TRBV7-9 and TRBJ2-5; 8 bases match TRBD2. There are 13 residues in the CDR3. The junction had 3 bases not matched to a gene; V was cut back by 5 bases and J by 4 bases. The germline V gene has CDR1 SEHNR and CDR2 FQNEAQ (reference sequence). The CDR3 DNA reads TGTGCCAGCAGCCCCGGGAGGGTAGAGACCCAGTACTTC. Its protein is CASSPGRVETQYF.

The rearrangement links TRBV11-2 to TRBJ2-3; 7 bases fit TRBD2. The CDR3 consists of 15 residues. The V segment lost 2 bases and the J segment 0 bases; nucleotides outside the gene matches: 2. Germline loops: CDR1 SGHAT, CDR2 FQNNGV. In DNA form, the CDR3 reads TGTGCCAGCAGCTTACTAGCGGTTAGCACAGATACGCAGTATTTT. This gives the protein CASSLLAVSTDTQYF.

The sample holds a few counts of this clone. This chain connects TRBV5-4 to TRBJ2-1; 11 nucleotides agree with TRBD1. The CDR3 has 15 amino acids. Per the germline V gene, CDR1 is SGHNT and CDR2 is YYREEE (reference sequence). V was clipped by 7 bases and J by 7 bases; unmatched bases: 10. The CDR3 DNA reads TGTGCCAGCGGCTACCCAGGGGACAGGGGGAATGAGCAGTTCTTC. Residues: CASGYPGDRGNEQFF.

This clone was counted once. This chain connects TRBV6-5 to TRBJ1-1; 8 bases map to TRBD1. V shed 4 bases, J shed 0 bases, and the junction held 7 bases outside the gene matches. In germline, CDR1 is MNHEY, CDR2 SVGAGI. The CDR3 length is 16 residues. The CDR3: CASSSPRQGLNTEAFF. DNA of the CDR3: TGTGCCAGCAGTTCCCCCCGACAGGGGTTGAACACTGAAGCTTTCTTT.

The rearrangement uses TRBV11-1 and TRBJ2-7; 13 positions match TRBD2. V was pared by 6 bases and J by 2 bases, with 4 bases of the junction left unmatched. Germline assignment: CDR1 SGHAT and CDR2 FQDESV (reference sequence). The CDR3 is 15 residues long. The CDR3 region is CASRPTSGGAYEQYF. Written as DNA, the CDR3 is TGTGCCAGCAGGCCAACTAGCGGGGGGGCCTACGAGCAGTACTTC.

The rearrangement links TRBV3-1 (or the pseudogene TRBV3-2) to TRBJ1-5; a weak D match, TRBD1 (5 bases). The CDR3 runs to 16 residues. The germline V and J ends were trimmed by 3 bases and 0 bases, with 12 bases remaining between them. The germline gives CDR1 LGHDT, CDR2 YNNKEL (reference sequence). Written as DNA, the CDR3 is TGTGCCAGCAGCCACCGACAGCTTAATAGCAATCAGCCCCAGCATTTT. This gives the protein CASSHRQLNSNQPQHF.

This clone was found a few times. This chain joins TRBV29-1 and TRBJ2-5; D is possibly TRBD2 (5 bases). Trimming stripped 7 bases from V and 3 bases from J, with 9 bases between. CDR3 length: 11 residues. Germline V gene lookup returns CDR1 SQVTM and CDR2 ANQGSEA. DNA for the CDR3: TGCAGCGCCCAGAGGGAAGAGACCCAGTACTTC. Amino acid sequence: CSAQREETQYF.

This chain connects TRBV27 to TRBJ2-7; D possibly corresponds to TRBD1 (5 bases). The CDR3 has 14 residues. In germline, CDR1 is MNHEY, CDR2 SMNVEV (reference sequence). V was trimmed by 2 bases and J by 2 bases, leaving 10 bases between them. The CDR3 protein is CASSLAGKPYEQYF. CDR3 DNA sequence: TGTGCCAGCAGTTTAGCAGGGAAACCCTACGAGCAGTACTTC.

The V call is TRBV5-5, the J call TRBJ2-7; D is uncertain. Trimming left V 4 bases short and J 2 bases short, with 16 bases between. CDR1 SGHKS and CDR2 YYEKEE come from the germline V gene (reference sequence). This CDR3 region has 15 residues. CDR3 region: CASSGEARIPYEQYF. The CDR3 nucleotides are TGTGCCAGCAGCGGGGAAGCAAGGATCCCCTACGAGCAGTACTTC.

The chain uses TRBV4-2 and TRBJ2-3; the match to TRBD2 covers 13 bases. J was trimmed by 5 bases and V by 5 bases; bases with no gene match: 16. The length of the CDR3 is 19 residues. CDR1 and CDR2 from the germline V gene are LGHNA and YNFKEQ. Written as DNA, the CDR3 is TGTGCCAGCAGCACACGCCACGGCACTAGCGGGGGGGCTGTAGATACGCAGTATTTT. Translating it yields CASSTRHGTSGGAVDTQYF.

J is TRBJ1-3 and V is TRBV10-3; 10 bases agree with TRBD1. Germline V gene lookup returns CDR1 ENHRY and CDR2 SYGVKD. Trimming removed 6 bases from V and 8 bases from J; junction bases left unmatched: 4. The CDR3 is 13 residues long. CDR3 region: CAISRDRGDTIYF. The CDR3 DNA reads as TGTGCCATCAGCCGGGACAGGGGAGACACCATATATTTT.

The chain has TRBV20-1 and TRBJ2-5, with 8 bases aligning to TRBD1. The germline V gene encodes CDR1 DFQATT and CDR2 SNEGSKA (reference sequence). The CDR3 loop spans 14 amino acids. V lost 3 bases and J lost 4; bases outside the gene matches: 7. The CDR3: CSASTGGSGETQYF. The CDR3 DNA sequence: TGCAGTGCTAGTACAGGGGGATCTGGAGAGACCCAGTACTTC.

This chain joins TRBV18 and TRBJ1-5, with D hard to call. The CDR3 covers 13 residues. Germline loops: CDR1 KGHSH, CDR2 LQKENI. V was trimmed by 5 bases and J by 5 bases, leaving 10 bases between them. DNA for the CDR3: TGTGCCAGCTCATCGAACACGGATCAGCCCCAGCATTTT. It translates to CASSSNTDQPQHF.

The chain uses TRBV5-5 and TRBJ2-5, with D uncertain. Germline CDR1 reads SGHKS; CDR2 reads YYEKEE (reference sequence). V was shortened by 1 base and J by 3 bases, with 13 bases between the two germline ends. The CDR3 runs to 15 residues. The DNA of the CDR3 is TGTGCCAGCAGCTTGAGGCCTATAGAAAAAGAGACCCAGTACTTC. Translated: CASSLRPIEKETQYF.

V usage is TRBV6-6 and J usage is TRBJ2-7, with D unresolved. This CDR3 contains 14 residues. The germline CDR1 and CDR2 sequences are MNHNY and SVGAGI (reference sequence). The ends were cut back, 2 bases at V and 6 bases at J, with 14 bases in the middle. In DNA form, the CDR3 reads TGTGCCAGCAGTTACGGTTCGGCAGTTGCCGAGCAGTACGTC. The encoded protein is CASSYGSAVAEQYV.

The V call is TRBV7-9, the J call TRBJ2-1, with 13 bases identical to TRBD2. Germline CDR1 is SEHNR and CDR2 is FQNEAQ (reference sequence). V lost 4 bases to trimming and J lost 5 bases; unmatched junction nucleotides: 11. CDR3 length: 18 residues. CDR3 sequence (DNA): TGTGCCAGCAGCTCTACCCAGACTAGCGGGGGGACCAACAATGAGCAGTTCTTC. Its translation is CASSSTQTSGGTNNEQFF.

The rearrangement joins TRBV6-5 to TRBJ2-7; D unclear. CDR3 length equals 14 residues. Germline CDR1 reads MNHEY; CDR2 reads SVGAGI. The CDR3, as DNA: TGTGCCAGCAGTGACTCATCCAAATCCGGCAAAACAAGCGTC. This gives the protein CASSDSSKSGKTSV.